A single sample gave rise to the 16 T cell receptor beta chains below, sequenced in a study of blood T cell repertoires in COVID-19. The protocol was immunoSEQ multiplex PCR, while the TCRdb copy is restricted to in-frame clones and leaves out a portion. Among 140,000 to 150,000 clones, 60% to 85% were seen once, and the ten largest hold 1.9%. Sequenced material: peripheral blood. The receptors come from a woman aged 60-75 years with acute or convalescent COVID-19.

This chain connects TRBV18 to TRBJ1-1; maybe TRBD1 (5 bases). In germline, CDR1 is KGHSH, CDR2 LQKENI. This CDR3 has 15 amino acids. V lost 0 bases to trimming and J lost 4 bases, with 12 bases between them. CDR3 in amino acids: CASSPPSGGATEAFF. CDR3 nucleotide sequence: TGTGCCAGCTCACCACCGTCGGGAGGGGCCACTGAAGCTTTCTTT.

The chain has TRBV30 and TRBJ2-3; TRBD2 matches 14 bases. CDR1 and CDR2 (germline): GTSNPN, SVGIG (reference sequence). The V and J ends lost 1 base and 3 bases, in that order; junction bases with no gene match: 3. The CDR3 contains 16 residues. CDR3 region: CAWSGGTSGSTDTQYF. Here the CDR3 DNA reads TGTGCCTGGAGTGGAGGGACTAGCGGGAGTACAGATACGCAGTATTTT.

The rearrangement joins TRBV27 to TRBJ1-2; 7 bases line up with TRBD1. Germline V gives CDR1 MNHEY, CDR2 SMNVEV (reference sequence). V trimming: 5 bases; J trimming: 0 bases; junction bases outside the gene matches: 0. There are 13 residues in the CDR3. CDR3 in DNA: TGTGCCAGCAGTGGGACAGCTAACTATGGCTACACCTTC. It translates to CASSGTANYGYTF.

The chain is built from TRBV4-2 and TRBJ2-5, with D possibly TRBD1 on 6 matching bases. This CDR3 has 16 residues. Germline CDR1 LGHNA, CDR2 YNFKEQ. The V gene lost 0 bases and the J gene lost 0 bases, with 11 bases spanning the gap. Here the CDR3 reads CASSQEGAMYQETQYF. CDR3 in DNA: TGTGCCAGCAGCCAAGAGGGGGCGATGTACCAAGAGACCCAGTACTTC.

The rearrangement uses TRBV28 and TRBJ2-1, with TRBD2 matching over 7 bases. Germline CDR1 and CDR2: MDHEN and SYDVKM. Unmatched junction bases numbered 13, after V lost 7 bases and J lost 4 bases. The CDR3 loop spans 16 amino acids. The CDR3 nucleotides are TGTGCCAGCAACTACCCATTGTCTAGCGGTTACAATGAGCAGTTCTTC. Its translation: CASNYPLSSGYNEQFF.

This clone was seen more than once but under ten times. The chain joins TRBV7-8 to TRBJ2-1; TRBD1 is a possible D gene (6 bases). Germline lookup yields CDR1 SGHVS and CDR2 FQNEAQ. This CDR3 is built from 15 residues. V lost 6 bases to trimming and J lost 2 bases, with 14 bases between them. The CDR3 protein is CASSLQGTTYNEQFF. The DNA of the CDR3 is TGTGCCAGCAGTCTCCAGGGGACCACCTACAATGAGCAGTTCTTC.

The genes are TRBV28 and TRBJ2-7; a weak D match, TRBD2 (6 bases). The CDR3 has 15 amino acids. CDR1 is MDHEN and CDR2 is SYDVKM in the germline V gene. V lost 3 bases, J lost 2 bases, and 14 bases lay in between. CDR3 sequence reads: CASSFTEGFAYEQYF. The CDR3 nucleotides read TGTGCCAGCAGTTTCACGGAGGGGTTCGCCTACGAGCAGTACTTC. Full variable domain (missing parts from reference TRBV28 and TRBJ2-7): DVKVTQSSRYLVKRTGEKVFLECVQDMDHENMFWYRQDPGLGLRLIYFSYDVKMKEKGDIPEGYSVSREKKERFSLILESASTNQTSMYLCASSFTEGFAYEQYFGPGTRLTVT.

The chain recombines TRBV27 with TRBJ2-3; 10 bases are shared with TRBD2. Germline-derived CDR1 and CDR2 are MNHEY and SMNVEV (reference sequence). V lost 5 bases, J lost 5 bases, and 4 bases stayed unmatched. The CDR3 runs to 14 residues. The CDR3 DNA reads TGTGCCAGCAGTAAGCGGACTAGCGGAGATACGCAGTATTTT. Protein sequence: CASSKRTSGDTQYF.

This chain connects TRBV5-4 to TRBJ2-7, with a weak D call TRBD2 (5 bases). This CDR3 has 14 amino acids. Germline lookup yields CDR1 SGHNT and CDR2 YYREEE (reference sequence). Trimming pared 4 bases from V and 4 bases from J, leaving 15 bases between. The CDR3 DNA reads TGTGCCAGCAGCCGTAGCGAGAGTGGGTACGAGCAGTACTTC. This translates into CASSRSESGYEQYF.

The V gene is TRBV7-9, the J gene TRBJ1-1, with a weak D call TRBD1 (6 bases). Germline CDR1 is SEHNR and CDR2 is FQNEAQ (reference sequence). V was clipped by 5 bases and J by 3 bases, with 13 bases between them. This CDR3 is 14 amino acids long. The DNA for the CDR3 is TGTGCCAGCAGCGGACAGCCTCTAGACACTGAAGCTTTCTTT. This codes for CASSGQPLDTEAFF.

CDR3 DNA sequence: TGTGCCAGCAGCGTAGGTCCTAGCGGGAGTGTCTACGAGCAGTACTTC. This encodes CASSVGPSGSVYEQYF. The chain has TRBV9 and TRBJ2-7, with 10 bases that match TRBD2. Germline lookup yields CDR1 SGDLS and CDR2 YYNGEE. The CDR3 is made up of 16 amino acids. The V gene end was trimmed by 0 bases and the J gene end by 3 bases; junction bases not matched to a gene: 6.

The chain has TRBV19 and TRBJ2-1; 11 positions agree with TRBD2. Per the germline V gene, CDR1 is LNHDA and CDR2 is SQIVND (reference sequence). The V gene end was trimmed by 6 bases and the J gene end by 5 bases; junction bases not matched to a gene: 9. The CDR3 runs 16 residues. Written as DNA, the CDR3 is TGTGCCAGTAGGAGAGCGGGACTAGCGGCAAACAATGAGCAGTTCTTC. It specifies CASRRAGLAANNEQFF.

There are a few counts of this clone. The CDR3 DNA sequence: TGCAGTGTCAAGCGGGGTAATGGCTACACCTTC. Translating it yields CSVKRGNGYTF. The chain joins TRBV20-1 to TRBJ1-2, with D unresolved. Deletions cut 7 bases from V and 6 bases from J, with 12 bases between. The CDR3 length is 11 residues. Germline CDR1 reads DFQATT; CDR2 reads SNEGSKA (reference sequence).

The chain joins TRBV30 to TRBJ2-1, with D possibly being TRBD2 (6 bases). This CDR3 has 14 residues. Germline V gene lookup returns CDR1 GTSNPN and CDR2 SVGIG (reference sequence). Trimming removed 4 bases from V and 6 bases from J, with 16 bases in between. The chain's CDR3 is CAWKTGSGGNEQFF. CDR3 in DNA: TGTGCCTGGAAAACCGGGAGTGGGGGCAATGAGCAGTTCTTC.

The chain uses TRBV25-1 and TRBJ2-5; possibly TRBD2 for D (5 bases). Germline V CDR1 and CDR2: MGHDK, SYGVNS. The length of the CDR3 is 16 residues. Trimming removed 0 bases from V and 5 bases from J, with 16 bases in between. For the CDR3, the DNA is TGTGCCAGCAGTGAATACGGGATTACCCCAGTGGAGACCCAGTACTTC. This sequence encodes CASSEYGITPVETQYF.

J is TRBJ1-5 and V is TRBV3-1 (or the pseudogene TRBV3-2), with no clear D. The CDR3 has 14 amino acids. V lost 11 bases to trimming and J lost 0 bases, with 14 bases between them. Germline assignment: CDR1 LGHDT and CDR2 YNNKEL (reference sequence). Here the CDR3 DNA reads TGTGCCGCCGGAGCGGGGTATAGCAATCAGCCCCAGCATTTT. Its protein is CAAGAGYSNQPQHF.